Described below is a single T cell receptor (beta chain) sequence and its context. Some clones are missing from TCRdb's copy, which holds only in-frame ones; the method was immunoSEQ multiplex PCR. Of 70,000 or so clones in the sample, 76% were seen once. These data belong to a study of blood T cell repertoires in COVID-19. Looking at the study overall: Samples of COVID-19 (acute and convalescent) were obtained from the United States, Italy and Spain. T cells, B-cell-depleted T cells, or PBMCs provided the cDNA or gDNA that served as material.

This TCR was sampled from a man between 60 and 75 years old with COVID-19, enrolled during active disease. The sequencing sample was made of peripheral blood.

CDR3 protein: CASSQTSGGATLYNEQFF. In DNA form, the CDR3 reads TGTGCCAGCAGTCAGACTAGCGGGGGGGCAACCCTCTACAATGAGCAGTTCTTC. The V gene is TRBV9, the J gene TRBJ2-1; TRBD2 aligns across 14 bases. The V segment lost 5 bases and the J segment 3 bases; nucleotides outside the gene matches: 10. This CDR3 comprises 18 residues. CDR1 is SGDLS, CDR2 YYNGEE, per germline.